This section outlines one T cell receptor beta chain sequence together with its context. As yet, its antigen is unknown. It was template switching that added a universal primer site, and there were unique molecular identifiers on the cDNA. MiXCR, run by TCRdb on the 5' RACE reads, gives a single entry per CDR3 protein. The repertoire has some 600,000 distinct CDR3 sequences, about 7% of them found once; the top ten carry less than 2%. These data belong to a study of identical twins. The study, taken as a whole, reports: Some out-of-frame alpha sequences were shared by twins, and these showed excess low generation probability. For monozygotic twins, models underestimated out-of-frame TCR alpha sharing. The study based its conclusions on cross-sectional statistical analysis and did not follow the same donors.

Germline V gene data show CDR1 as KGHDR and CDR2 as SFDVKD. This CDR3 contains 12 residues. Deletions cut 5 bases from V and 6 bases from J, with 7 bases between. This sample also appeared in a second study, on yellow fever vaccine responses in identical twins.

The TCR originated in a woman aged 18-29 years in good health. The gene calls are TRBV24-1 and TRBJ2-1; D remains ambiguous. Sequences were obtained from PBMCs. The CDR3 is CATSAGGNEQFF. CDR3 nucleotide sequence: TGTGCCACCAGTGCTGGCGGCAATGAGCAGTTCTTC.